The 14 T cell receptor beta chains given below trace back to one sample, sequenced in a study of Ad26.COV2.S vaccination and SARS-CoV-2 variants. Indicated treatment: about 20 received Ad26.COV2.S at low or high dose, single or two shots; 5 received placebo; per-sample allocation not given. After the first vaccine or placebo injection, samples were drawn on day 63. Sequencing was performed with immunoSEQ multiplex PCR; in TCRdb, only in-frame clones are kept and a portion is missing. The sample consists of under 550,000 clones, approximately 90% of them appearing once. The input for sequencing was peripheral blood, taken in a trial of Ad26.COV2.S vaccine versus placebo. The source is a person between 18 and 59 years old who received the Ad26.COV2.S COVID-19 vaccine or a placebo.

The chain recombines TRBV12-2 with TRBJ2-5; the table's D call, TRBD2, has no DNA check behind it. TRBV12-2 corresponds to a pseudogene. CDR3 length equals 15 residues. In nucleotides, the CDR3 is TGTGCAAGTCGCATTCGCACTGAGTACCAAGAGACCCAGTACTTC. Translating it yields CASRIRTEYQETQYF.

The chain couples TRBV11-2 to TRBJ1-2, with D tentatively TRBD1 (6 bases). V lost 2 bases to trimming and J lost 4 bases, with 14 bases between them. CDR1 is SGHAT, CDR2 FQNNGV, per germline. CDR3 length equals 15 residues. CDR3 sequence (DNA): TGTGCCAGCAGCTTAAAGGGGGAGGGCGTCTATGGCTACACCTTC. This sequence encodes CASSLKGEGVYGYTF.

The CDR3 region has the DNA TGTGCCAGCAGTTTACGGGGCAATAATGAAAAACTGTTTTTT. Protein product: CASSLRGNNEKLFF. The chain couples TRBV19 to TRBJ1-4, with D possibly TRBD1 on 5 matching bases. From germline, CDR1 is LNHDA and CDR2 SQIVND (reference sequence). The CDR3 contains 14 residues. V was shortened by 9 bases and J by 4 bases, with 15 bases between the two germline ends.

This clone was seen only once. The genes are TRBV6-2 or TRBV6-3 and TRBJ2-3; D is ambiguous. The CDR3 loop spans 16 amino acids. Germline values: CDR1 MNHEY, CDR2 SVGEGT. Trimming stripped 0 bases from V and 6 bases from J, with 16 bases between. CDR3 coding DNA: TGTGCCAGCAGTTACTCTACTTCCCCGGCGGCTGATACGCAGTATTTT. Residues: CASSYSTSPAADTQYF.

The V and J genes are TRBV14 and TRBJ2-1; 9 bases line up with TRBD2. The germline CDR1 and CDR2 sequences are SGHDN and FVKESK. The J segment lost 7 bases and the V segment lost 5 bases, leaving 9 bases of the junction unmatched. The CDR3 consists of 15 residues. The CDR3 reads CASSELGGRENEQFF. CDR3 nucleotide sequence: TGTGCCAGCAGCGAACTGGGCGGGAGGGAGAATGAGCAGTTCTTC.

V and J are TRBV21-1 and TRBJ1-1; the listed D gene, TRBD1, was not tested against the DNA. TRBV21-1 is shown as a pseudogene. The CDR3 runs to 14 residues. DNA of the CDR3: TGTGCCAGCGGGAAGGGGCTATCGAACACTGAAGCTTTCTTT. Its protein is CASGKGLSNTEAFF.

The CDR3 protein is CASSEGQVDGNQPQHF. The CDR3 region has the DNA TGTGCCAGCAGTGAGGGACAGGTTGATGGCAATCAGCCCCAGCATTTT. The chain links TRBV6-2 or TRBV6-3 to TRBJ1-5, with 8 bases identical to TRBD1. V lost 5 bases and J lost 2; bases outside the gene matches: 8. This CDR3 is built from 16 residues. CDR1 and CDR2 from the germline V gene are MNHEY and SVGEGT.

The CDR3 reads CASSLAGQRLNTGELFF. In nucleotides, the CDR3 is TGTGCCAGCAGCTTAGCCGGACAGCGCCTAAACACCGGGGAGCTGTTTTTT. The chain carries TRBV7-6 and TRBJ2-2; TRBD1 is a possible D gene (6 bases). The V and J ends lost 0 bases and 2 bases respectively, with 13 bases between them. This CDR3 spans 17 amino acids. Germline CDR1 and CDR2: SGHVS and FNYEAQ.

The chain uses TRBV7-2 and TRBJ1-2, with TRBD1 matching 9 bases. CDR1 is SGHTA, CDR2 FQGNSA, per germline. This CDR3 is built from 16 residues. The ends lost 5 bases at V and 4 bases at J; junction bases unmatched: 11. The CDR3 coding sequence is TGTGCCAGCAGCCCGGGACAGGGCCATCGTTTCTATGGCTACACCTTC. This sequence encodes CASSPGQGHRFYGYTF.

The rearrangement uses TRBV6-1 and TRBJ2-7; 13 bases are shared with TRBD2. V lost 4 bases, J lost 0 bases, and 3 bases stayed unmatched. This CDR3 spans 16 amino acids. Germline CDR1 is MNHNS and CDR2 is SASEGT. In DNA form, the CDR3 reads TGTGCCAGCAGTGTCCGACTAGCGGGAGGCTCCTACGAGCAGTACTTC. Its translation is CASSVRLAGGSYEQYF.

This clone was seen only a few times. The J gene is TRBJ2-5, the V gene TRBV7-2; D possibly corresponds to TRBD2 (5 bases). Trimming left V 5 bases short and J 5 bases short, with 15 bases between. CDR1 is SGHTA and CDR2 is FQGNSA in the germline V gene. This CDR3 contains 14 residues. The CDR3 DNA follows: TGTGCCAGCAGCGACCCCGGTCGCGGGGAGACCCAGTACTTC. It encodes CASSDPGRGETQYF.

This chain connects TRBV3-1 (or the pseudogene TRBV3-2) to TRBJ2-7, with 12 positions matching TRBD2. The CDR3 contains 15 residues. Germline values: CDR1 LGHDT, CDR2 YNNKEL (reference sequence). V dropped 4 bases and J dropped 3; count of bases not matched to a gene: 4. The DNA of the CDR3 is TGTGCCAGCAGCCCCGGACTAGCGGGGTTCTACGAGCAGTACTTC. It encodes CASSPGLAGFYEQYF.

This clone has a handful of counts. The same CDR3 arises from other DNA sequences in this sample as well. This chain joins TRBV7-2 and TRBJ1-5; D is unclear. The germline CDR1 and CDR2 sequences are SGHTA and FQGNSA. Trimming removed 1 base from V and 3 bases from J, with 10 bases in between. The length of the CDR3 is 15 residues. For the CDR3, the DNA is TGTGCCAGCAGCTTAGGAGGCAGGTCCAATCAGCCCCAGCATTTT. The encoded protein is CASSLGGRSNQPQHF.

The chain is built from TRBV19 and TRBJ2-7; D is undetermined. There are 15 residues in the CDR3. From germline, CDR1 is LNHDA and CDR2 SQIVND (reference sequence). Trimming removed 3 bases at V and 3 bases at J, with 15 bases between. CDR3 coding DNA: TGTGCCAGTAGTATTTATGTCCAAGGTCTCTACGAGCAGTACTTC. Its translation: CASSIYVQGLYEQYF.